A single sample gave rise to the 6 T cell receptor beta chains below, sequenced in a study of CD8+CD57+ T cells in acquired aplastic anemia. Profiling of TCR beta VDJ combinations and CDR3 sequences used genomic DNA as template. TCRdb independently ran MiXCR on the reads; one entry per CDR3 protein. The sample contains more than 250,000 distinct CDR3 sequences, around 60% of which appear only once. The material sequenced was sorted CD4+, CD8+, or CD8+CD57+ T cells (not recorded which) from PBMCs. The receptors derive from a human donor with severe aplastic anemia or a healthy control (not recorded which).

At least ten counts were recorded for this clonotype. V is TRBV20-1 and J is TRBJ1-5; 11 bases match TRBD1. After removal of 5 bases from V and 7 bases from J, the junction contained 4 bases not matched to a gene. From germline, CDR1 is DFQATT and CDR2 SNEGSKA (reference sequence). CDR3 size: 13 residues. This CDR3 is CSAGGQGGQPQHF. CDR3 in DNA: TGCAGTGCTGGGGGACAGGGGGGACAGCCCCAGCATTTT.

The rearrangement uses TRBV20-1 and TRBJ2-5; 16 nucleotides align to TRBD2. The CDR3 runs to 19 residues. V lost 8 bases, J lost 10 bases, and 25 bases stayed unmatched. Germline CDR1 reads DFQATT; CDR2 reads SNEGSKA (reference sequence). In nucleotides, the CDR3 is TGCAGTCCCCAGTATCCGGGACTAGCGGGGGGGCCCTTGGGGAGAGACCAGTACTTC. Translating it yields CSPQYPGLAGGPLGRDQYF.

This clonotype has a single count. This sequence joins TRBV24-1 and TRBJ2-7, with a tentative D call TRBD1 (6 bases). The CDR3 is made up of 12 amino acids. Germline V gene data show CDR1 as KGHDR and CDR2 as SFDVKD. V was cut by 4 bases and J by 6 bases, with 9 bases left in between. The DNA of the CDR3 is TGTGCCACCAGTGAACCCAGGGGCGAGCAGTACTTC. Translating gives CATSEPRGEQYF.

This clonotype has just one count. The rearrangement uses TRBV5-1 and TRBJ2-5; D not resolved. Germline V gene data show CDR1 as SGHRS and CDR2 as YFSETQ. Trimming removed 3 bases from V and 5 bases from J, with 8 bases in between. CDR3 length equals 12 residues. CDR3 coding DNA: TGCGCCAGCAGCTCGTTCGGTGAGACCCAGTACTTC. Translation: CASSSFGETQYF.

This clonotype was picked up a small number of times. The V call is TRBV25-1, the J call TRBJ2-7; 7 nucleotides line up with TRBD2. The CDR3 is made up of 16 amino acids. Trimming took 5 bases from V and 9 from J; bases not matched to a gene: 19. Germline V gene sequence: CDR1 MGHDK, CDR2 SYGVNS. CDR3 in amino acids: CASSWGKAGPRSVQYF. CDR3 bases: TGTGCCAGCAGTTGGGGAAAAGCGGGACCTCGAAGTGTGCAGTACTTC.

The CDR3 sequence: CAISVTGTENTGELFF. CDR3 in DNA: TGTGCCATCAGTGTCACCGGGACAGAGAACACCGGGGAGCTGTTTTTT. The V and J genes are TRBV10-3 and TRBJ2-2, with 7 bases fitting TRBD1. From germline, CDR1 is ENHRY and CDR2 SYGVKD. The CDR3 loop spans 16 amino acids. Trimming at V came to 4 bases and at J to 1 base, leaving 6 bases not matched to a gene.